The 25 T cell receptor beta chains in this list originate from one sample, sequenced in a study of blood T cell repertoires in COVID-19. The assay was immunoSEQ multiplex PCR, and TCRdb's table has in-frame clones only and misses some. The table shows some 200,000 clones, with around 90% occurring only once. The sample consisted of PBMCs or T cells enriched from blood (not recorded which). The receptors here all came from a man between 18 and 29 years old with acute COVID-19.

CDR3 in amino acids: CASNTGGYGYTF. The DNA of the CDR3 is TGTGCCAGCAATACAGGGGGCTATGGCTACACCTTC. The V call is TRBV28, the J call TRBJ1-2; TRBD1 aligns across 8 bases. CDR3 length: 12 amino acids. Trimming removed 7 bases from V and 4 bases from J; junction bases left unmatched: 2. Per germline, CDR1 MDHEN and CDR2 SYDVKM.

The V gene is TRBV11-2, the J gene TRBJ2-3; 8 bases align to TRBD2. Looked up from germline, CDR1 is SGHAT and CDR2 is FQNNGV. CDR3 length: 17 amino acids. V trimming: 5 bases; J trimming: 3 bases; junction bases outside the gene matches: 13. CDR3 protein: CASSRRGGIGITDTQYF. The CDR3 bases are TGTGCCAGCAGCAGACGCGGGGGGATCGGAATTACAGATACGCAGTATTTT.

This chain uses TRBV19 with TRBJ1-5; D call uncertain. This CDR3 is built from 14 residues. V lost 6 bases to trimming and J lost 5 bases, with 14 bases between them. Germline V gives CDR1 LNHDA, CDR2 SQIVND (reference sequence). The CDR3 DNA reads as TGTGCCAGTAGGCCTATTCACTTGGATCAGCCCCAGCATTTT. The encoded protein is CASRPIHLDQPQHF.

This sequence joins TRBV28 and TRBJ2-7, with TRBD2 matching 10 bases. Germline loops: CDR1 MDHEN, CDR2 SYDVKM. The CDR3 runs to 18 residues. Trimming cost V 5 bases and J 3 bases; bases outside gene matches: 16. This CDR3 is CASSPNHPRTSGYYEQYF. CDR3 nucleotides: TGTGCCAGCAGTCCCAACCATCCTAGGACTAGCGGTTACTACGAGCAGTACTTC.

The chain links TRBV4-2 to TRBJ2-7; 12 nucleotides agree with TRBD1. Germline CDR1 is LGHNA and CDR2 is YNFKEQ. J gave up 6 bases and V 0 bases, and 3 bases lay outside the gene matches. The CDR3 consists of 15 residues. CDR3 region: CASSQDGDRGREQYF. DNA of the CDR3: TGTGCCAGCAGCCAAGATGGGGACAGGGGGCGCGAGCAGTACTTC.

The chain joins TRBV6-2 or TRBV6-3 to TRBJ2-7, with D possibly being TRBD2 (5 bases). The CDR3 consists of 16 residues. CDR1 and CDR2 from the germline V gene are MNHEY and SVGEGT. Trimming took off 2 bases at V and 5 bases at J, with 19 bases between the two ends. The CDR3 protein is CASSYPGEGLIHEQYF. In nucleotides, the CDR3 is TGTGCCAGCAGTTACCCCGGGGAAGGGTTGATTCACGAGCAGTACTTC.

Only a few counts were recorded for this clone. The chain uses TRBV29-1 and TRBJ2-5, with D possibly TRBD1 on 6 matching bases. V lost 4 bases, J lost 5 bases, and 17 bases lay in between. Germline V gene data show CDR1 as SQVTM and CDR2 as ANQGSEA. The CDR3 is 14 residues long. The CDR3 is CSVVGAGAGETQYF. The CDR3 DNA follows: TGCAGCGTTGTCGGGGCAGGGGCAGGGGAGACCCAGTACTTC.

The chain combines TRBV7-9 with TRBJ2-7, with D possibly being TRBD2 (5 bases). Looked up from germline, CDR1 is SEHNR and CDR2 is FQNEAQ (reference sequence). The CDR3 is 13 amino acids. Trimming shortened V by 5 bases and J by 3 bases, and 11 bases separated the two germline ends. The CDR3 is CASSQRGLYEQYF. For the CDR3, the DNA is TGTGCCAGCAGCCAAAGAGGACTCTACGAGCAGTACTTC. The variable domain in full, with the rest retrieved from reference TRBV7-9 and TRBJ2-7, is DTGVSQNPRHKITKRGQNVTFRCDPISEHNRLYWYRQTLGQGPEFLTYFQNEAQLEKSRLLSDRFSAERPKGSFSTLEIQRTEQGDSAMYLCASSQRGLYEQYFGPGTRLTVT.

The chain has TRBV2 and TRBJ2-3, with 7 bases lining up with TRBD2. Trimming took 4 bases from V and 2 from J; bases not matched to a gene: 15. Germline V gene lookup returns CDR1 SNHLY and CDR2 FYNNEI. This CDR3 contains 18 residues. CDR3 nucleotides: TGTGCCAGCAGTGGGAATACAGCCGGGACTACCGCCACAGATACGCAGTATTTT. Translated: CASSGNTAGTTATDTQYF.

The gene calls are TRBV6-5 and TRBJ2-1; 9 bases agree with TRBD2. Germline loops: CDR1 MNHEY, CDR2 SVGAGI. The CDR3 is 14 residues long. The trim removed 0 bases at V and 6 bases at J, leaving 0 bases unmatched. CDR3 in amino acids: CASSYSREGNEQFF. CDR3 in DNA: TGTGCCAGCAGTTACTCGCGGGAGGGCAATGAGCAGTTCTTC.

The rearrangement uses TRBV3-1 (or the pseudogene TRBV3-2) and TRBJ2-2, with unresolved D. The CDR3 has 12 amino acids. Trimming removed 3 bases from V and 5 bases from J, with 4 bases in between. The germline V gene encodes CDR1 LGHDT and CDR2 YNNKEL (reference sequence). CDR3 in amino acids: CASSHITGELFF. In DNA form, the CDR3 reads TGTGCCAGCAGCCATATAACCGGGGAGCTGTTTTTT.

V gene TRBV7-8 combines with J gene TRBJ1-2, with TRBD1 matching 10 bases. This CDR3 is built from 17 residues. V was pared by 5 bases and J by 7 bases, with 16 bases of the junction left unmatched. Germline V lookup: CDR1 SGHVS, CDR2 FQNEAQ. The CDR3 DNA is TGTGCCAGCAGCCCCGACAGGGGGCAGGTAGGAGACTCTGGCTACACCTTC. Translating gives CASSPDRGQVGDSGYTF.

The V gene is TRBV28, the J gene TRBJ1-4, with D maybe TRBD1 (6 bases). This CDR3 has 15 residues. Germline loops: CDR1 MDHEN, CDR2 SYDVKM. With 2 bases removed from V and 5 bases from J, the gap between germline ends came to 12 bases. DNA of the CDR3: TGTGCCAGCAGTTTAGGACAGCCCTTCAATGAAAAACTGTTTTTT. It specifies CASSLGQPFNEKLFF.

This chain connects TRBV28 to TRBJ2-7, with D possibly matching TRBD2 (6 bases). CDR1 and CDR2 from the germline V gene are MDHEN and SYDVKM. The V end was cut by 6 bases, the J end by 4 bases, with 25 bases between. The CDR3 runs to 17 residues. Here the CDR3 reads CASSHFRLGAVLYEQYF. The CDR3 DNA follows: TGTGCCAGCAGCCATTTCCGACTAGGAGCGGTTTTGTACGAGCAGTACTTC.

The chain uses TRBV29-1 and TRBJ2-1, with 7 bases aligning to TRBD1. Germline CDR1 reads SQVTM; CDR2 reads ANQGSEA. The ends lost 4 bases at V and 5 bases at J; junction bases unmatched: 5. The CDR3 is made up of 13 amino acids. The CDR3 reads CSVGGDSDNEQFF. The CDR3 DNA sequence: TGCAGCGTTGGAGGGGACAGTGACAATGAGCAGTTCTTC.

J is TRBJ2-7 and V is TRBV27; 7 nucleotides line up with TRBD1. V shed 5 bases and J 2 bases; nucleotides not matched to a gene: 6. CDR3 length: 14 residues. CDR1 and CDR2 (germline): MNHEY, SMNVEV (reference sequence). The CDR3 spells CASSPTTGTYEQYF. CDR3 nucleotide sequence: TGTGCCAGCAGTCCCACGACAGGGACCTACGAGCAGTACTTC.

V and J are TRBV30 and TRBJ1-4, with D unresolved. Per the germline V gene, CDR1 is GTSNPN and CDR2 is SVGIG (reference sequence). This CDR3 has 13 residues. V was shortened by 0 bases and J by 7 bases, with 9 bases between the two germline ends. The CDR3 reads CAWSVNGGEKLFF. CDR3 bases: TGTGCCTGGAGTGTCAACGGAGGTGAAAAACTGTTTTTT.

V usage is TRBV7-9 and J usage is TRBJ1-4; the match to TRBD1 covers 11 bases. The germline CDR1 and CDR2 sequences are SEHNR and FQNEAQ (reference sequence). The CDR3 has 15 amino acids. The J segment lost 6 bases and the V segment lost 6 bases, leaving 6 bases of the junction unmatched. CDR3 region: CASSQPGQGDEKLFF. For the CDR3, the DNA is TGTGCCAGCAGTCAACCGGGACAGGGGGATGAAAAACTGTTTTTT.

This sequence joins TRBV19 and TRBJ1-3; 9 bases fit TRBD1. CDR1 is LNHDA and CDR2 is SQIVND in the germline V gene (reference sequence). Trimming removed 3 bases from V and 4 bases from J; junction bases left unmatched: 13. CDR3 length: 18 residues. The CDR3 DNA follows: TGTGCCAGTAGTATTTCGGGGACAGGGCTCCTTGACGGAAACACCATATATTTT. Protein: CASSISGTGLLDGNTIYF.

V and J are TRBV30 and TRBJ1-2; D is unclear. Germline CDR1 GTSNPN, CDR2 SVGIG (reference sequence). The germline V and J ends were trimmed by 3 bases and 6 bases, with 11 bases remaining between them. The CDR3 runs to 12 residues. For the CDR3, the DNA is TGTGCCTGGAGGTCTATCGGGGATGGCTACACCTTC. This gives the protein CAWRSIGDGYTF. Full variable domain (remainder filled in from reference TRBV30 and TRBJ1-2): SQTIHQWPATLVQPVGSPLSLECTVEGTSNPNLYWYRQAAGRGLQLLFYSVGIGQISSEVPQNLSASRPQDRQFILSSKKLLLSDSGFYLCAWRSIGDGYTFGSGTRLTVV.

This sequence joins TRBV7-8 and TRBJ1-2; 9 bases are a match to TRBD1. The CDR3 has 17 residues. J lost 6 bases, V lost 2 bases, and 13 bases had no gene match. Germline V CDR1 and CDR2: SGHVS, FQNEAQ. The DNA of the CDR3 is TGTGCCAGCAGCTTAATTACACAGGGGGCCCTAACTAATGGCTACACCTTC. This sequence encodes CASSLITQGALTNGYTF.

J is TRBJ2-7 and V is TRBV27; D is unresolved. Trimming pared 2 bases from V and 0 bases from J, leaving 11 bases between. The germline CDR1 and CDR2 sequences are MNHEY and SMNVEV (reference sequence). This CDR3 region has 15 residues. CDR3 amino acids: CASSLIGRSSYEQYF. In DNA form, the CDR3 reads TGTGCCAGCAGTTTAATTGGCAGAAGCTCCTACGAGCAGTACTTC.

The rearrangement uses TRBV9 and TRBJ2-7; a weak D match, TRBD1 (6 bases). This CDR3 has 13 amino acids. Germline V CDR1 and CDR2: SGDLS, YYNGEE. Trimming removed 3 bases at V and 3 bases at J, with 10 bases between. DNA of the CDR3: TGTGCCAGCAGCGAGGGGACAAGCTACGAGCAGTACTTC. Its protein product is CASSEGTSYEQYF.

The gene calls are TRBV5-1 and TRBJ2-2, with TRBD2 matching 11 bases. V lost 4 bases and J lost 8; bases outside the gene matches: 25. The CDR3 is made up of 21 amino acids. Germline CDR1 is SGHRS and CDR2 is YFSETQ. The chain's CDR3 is CASSPMDIIAGGPFSRGELFF. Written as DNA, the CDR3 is TGCGCCAGCAGCCCAATGGATATCATAGCGGGAGGGCCTTTTTCCAGAGGGGAGCTGTTTTTT.

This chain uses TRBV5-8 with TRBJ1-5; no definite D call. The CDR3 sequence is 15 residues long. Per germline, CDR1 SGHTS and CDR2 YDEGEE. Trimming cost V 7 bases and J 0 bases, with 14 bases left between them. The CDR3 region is CASAPSGYSNQPQHF. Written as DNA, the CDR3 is TGTGCCAGCGCTCCTTCGGGGTATAGCAATCAGCCCCAGCATTTT. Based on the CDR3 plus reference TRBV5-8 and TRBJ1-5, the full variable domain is EAGVTQSPTHLIKTRGQQATLRCSPISGHTSVYWYQQALGLGLQFLLWYDEGEERNRGNFPPRFSGRQFPNYSSELNVNALELEDSALYLCASAPSGYSNQPQHFGDGTRLSIL.